Included here is one T cell receptor beta chain sequence, with context. Study donors comprised healthy, HIV-negative adults devoid of recent acute infection or vaccination. This record comes from a study of shared clonotypes between healthy human individuals. Data came from immunoSEQ multiplex PCR; TCRdb stores just in-frame clones and leaves some out. Altogether about 2.4 million clones are present, approximately 93% being singletons, with the ten largest covering 0.35% to 0.45%. The CDR3 runs 15 residues. V shed 6 bases and J 7 bases; nucleotides not matched to a gene: 15. Looked up from germline, CDR1 is SGHRS and CDR2 is YFSETQ.

The source material was naive CD4+ T cells from PBMCs. Subset in this sample: CD45RA+ positively selected. The chain uses TRBV5-1 and TRBJ2-7, with TRBD2 matching 8 bases. The sequence was collected from a man in his late teens or twenties in good health. Some clones in this sample may be carry-over from other donors' samples. CDR3 nucleotide sequence: TGCGCCAGCACTGCGGTCACTAGCGGACCCGTTGAGCAGTACTTC. Its translation: CASTAVTSGPVEQYF.